This TCR beta chain was sequenced during a study of identifying expanded T cells in peripheral blood. This CDR3 has 13 residues. The V segment lost 5 bases and the J segment 8 bases; nucleotides outside the gene matches: 5. Germline V CDR1 and CDR2: SEHNR, FQNEAQ (reference sequence). Study-wide results and limits: Differentially abundant clones: roughly 1.2 between replicates, about 15 at about two weeks, around 19 at four. Clone count variance between approximately 2-week samples rose with total template count.

For this clone: Its antigen is not identified.

Only in-frame clones appear in the TCRdb table, and some are missing; sequencing was by immunoSEQ multiplex PCR. The top ten clones hold under 9% of a sample with over 100,000 clones, 88% of them seen once. No infections or other immune events were documented during collection. The TCR sequence derives from a person aged 18 to 70 in good health. The chain uses TRBV7-9 and TRBJ1-2, with 10 nucleotides matching TRBD1. What was sequenced was blood. This CDR3 is CASSRQGARGYTF. For the CDR3, the DNA is TGTGCCAGCAGCAGACAGGGGGCCCGAGGCTACACCTTC.